The clone carrying this T cell receptor (beta chain) was seen a few times. The antigen remains undetermined. The same CDR3 can be traced to other DNA sequences in this sample. The split of CD4+ cells yielded CD45RA+ naive and CD45RA-negative memory subsets. This record comes from a study of shared clonotypes between healthy human individuals. This table comes from immunoSEQ multiplex PCR, and its TCRdb copy is limited to in-frame clones, with some not included. Of about 980,000 clones listed, over 60% were seen once; the top ten hold approximately 1.5%. Study conclusions and caveats: Rarefaction indicated that sorted-subset sequencing remained incomplete although depth was large. Between a handful of donors, naive CD4 clonotypes were shared at a level of about 5%.

Germline CDR1 and CDR2: MDHEN and SYDVKM. V lost 5 bases and J lost 3, with 4 bases in between. This CDR3 spans 11 amino acids. This receptor was taken from a man between 18 and 29 years old in good health. The chain combines TRBV28 with TRBJ1-1; D not resolved. Sequenced input: memory CD4+ T cells sorted from blood. Noted subset: CD45RA-negative fraction. CDR3 protein: CASSRDTEAFF. CDR3 DNA: TGTGCCAGCAGTCGGGACACTGAAGCTTTCTTT. Combining the CDR3 with reference TRBV28 and TRBJ1-1 gives the whole variable domain DVKVTQSSRYLVKRTGEKVFLECVQDMDHENMFWYRQDPGLGLRLIYFSYDVKMKEKGDIPEGYSVSREKKERFSLILESASTNQTSMYLCASSRDTEAFFGQGTRLTVV.